The 7 T cell receptor beta chains given below trace back to one sample, sequenced in a study of shared clonotypes between healthy human individuals. Sequencing used immunoSEQ multiplex PCR; TCRdb keeps in-frame clones, though not all of them. The sample shows about 1 million clones, 60% to 80% of them seen only once. Sequenced: memory CD4+ T cells sorted from blood. Subset indicated: CD45RA-negative fraction. The source of these receptors is a man between 18 and 35 years old in good health.

J is TRBJ2-6 and V is TRBV6-6; no definite D call. CDR3 length equals 16 residues. V lost 6 bases to trimming and J lost 0 bases, with 12 bases between them. Looked up from germline, CDR1 is MNHNY and CDR2 is SVGAGI (reference sequence). The CDR3 region has the DNA TGTGCCAGCAGGTTCTCGGATCCCTCTGGGGCCAACGTCCTGACTTTC. It is translated as CASRFSDPSGANVLTF.

V is TRBV6-4 and J is TRBJ2-7, with TRBD2 identical over 10 bases. Germline V gene lookup returns CDR1 MRHNA and CDR2 SNTAGT. J was trimmed by 3 bases and V by 6 bases; bases with no gene match: 8. The CDR3 is made up of 15 amino acids. This CDR3 reads CASRARASGGYEQYF. In DNA form, the CDR3 reads TGTGCCAGCAGGGCTAGGGCTAGCGGGGGCTACGAGCAGTACTTC.

The CDR3 sequence is CASSLGGTSIGNQYF. CDR3 sequence (DNA): TGCGCCAGCAGCTTGGGTGGGACTAGCATCGGTAACCAGTACTTC. The chain employs TRBV5-1 and TRBJ2-5, with TRBD2 matching over 9 bases. CDR1 is SGHRS and CDR2 is YFSETQ in the germline V gene. The CDR3 consists of 15 residues. V lost 0 bases and J lost 10; bases outside the gene matches: 10.

The chain couples TRBV28 to TRBJ1-5; D gene uncertain. The CDR3 contains 16 residues. V was pared by 6 bases and J by 3 bases, with 18 bases between. Germline V gene lookup returns CDR1 MDHEN and CDR2 SYDVKM. CDR3 amino acids: CASRPLGGGSNQPQHF. The CDR3 DNA reads as TGTGCCAGCAGACCCCTCGGCGGAGGATCCAATCAGCCCCAGCATTTT.

The chain links TRBV6-5 to TRBJ2-7; D possibly uses TRBD1 or TRBD2 (5 bases each). In germline, CDR1 is MNHEY, CDR2 SVGAGI. V lost 6 bases and J lost 2, with 14 bases in between. The CDR3 loop spans 14 amino acids. The CDR3: CASRPWDGTYEQYF. The DNA for the CDR3 is TGTGCCAGCAGGCCCTGGGACGGAACCTACGAGCAGTACTTC.

As concerns this clone: This likely reflects a read error, since a far larger clone is one base away. This chain links TRBV7-9 with TRBJ2-5; tentatively, D is TRBD2 (5 bases). The CDR3 sequence is 15 residues long. CDR1 SEHNR and CDR2 FQNEAQ come from the germline V gene (reference sequence). Written as DNA, the CDR3 is TGTGCCAGCAACTTAGTGGTACTAGGCCTAGAGACCCAGTACTTC. Translation: CASNLVVLGLETQYF.

The CDR3 sequence: CASSLVQGGETF. CDR3 sequence (DNA): TGTGCCAGCAGCTTGGTACAGGGGGGAGAAACCTTC. The chain has TRBV5-5 and TRBJ1-2, with 8 bases aligning to TRBD1. The CDR3 covers 12 residues. The V and J ends lost 0 bases and 14 bases, in that order; junction bases with no gene match: 6. Germline CDR1 is SGHKS and CDR2 is YYEKEE (reference sequence).